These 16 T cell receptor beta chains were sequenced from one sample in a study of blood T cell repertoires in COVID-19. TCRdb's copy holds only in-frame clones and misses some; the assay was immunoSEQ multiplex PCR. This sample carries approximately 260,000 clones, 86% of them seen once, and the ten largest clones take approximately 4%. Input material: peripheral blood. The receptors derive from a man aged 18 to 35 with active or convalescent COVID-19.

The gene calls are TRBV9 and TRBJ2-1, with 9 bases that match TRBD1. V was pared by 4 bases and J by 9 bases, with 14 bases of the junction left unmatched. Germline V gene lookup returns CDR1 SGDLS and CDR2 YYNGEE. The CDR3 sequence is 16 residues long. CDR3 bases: TGTGCCAGCAGCAGGGGGGGACAGGGACTGTACGGTGAGCAGTTCTTC. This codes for CASSRGGQGLYGEQFF.

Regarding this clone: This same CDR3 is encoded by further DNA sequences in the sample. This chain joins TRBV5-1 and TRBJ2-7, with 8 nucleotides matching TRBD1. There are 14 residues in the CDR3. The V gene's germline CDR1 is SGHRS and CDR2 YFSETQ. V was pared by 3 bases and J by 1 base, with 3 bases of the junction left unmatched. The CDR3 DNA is TGCGCCAGCAGCTCCGGGACAGGATCCTACGAGCAGTACTTC. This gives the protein CASSSGTGSYEQYF.

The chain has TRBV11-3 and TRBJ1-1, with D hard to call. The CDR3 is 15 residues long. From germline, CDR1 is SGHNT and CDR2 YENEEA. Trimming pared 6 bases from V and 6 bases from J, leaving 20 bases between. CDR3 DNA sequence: TGTGCCAGCAGATTATCATACCCGGGTAAGGCTGAAGCTTTCTTT. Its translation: CASRLSYPGKAEAFF.

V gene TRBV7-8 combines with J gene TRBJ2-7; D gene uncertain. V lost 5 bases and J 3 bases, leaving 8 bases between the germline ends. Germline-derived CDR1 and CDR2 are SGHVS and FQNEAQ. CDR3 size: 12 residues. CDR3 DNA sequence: TGTGCCAGCAGCCCCCGTTTCTACGAGCAGTACTTC. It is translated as CASSPRFYEQYF.

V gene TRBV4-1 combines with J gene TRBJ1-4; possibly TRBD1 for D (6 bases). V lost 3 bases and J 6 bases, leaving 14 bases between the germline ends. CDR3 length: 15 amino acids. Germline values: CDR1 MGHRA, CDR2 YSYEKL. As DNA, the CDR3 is TGCGCCAGCAGCCAGGCGACAGGTTACTATGAAAAACTGTTTTTT. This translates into CASSQATGYYEKLFF.

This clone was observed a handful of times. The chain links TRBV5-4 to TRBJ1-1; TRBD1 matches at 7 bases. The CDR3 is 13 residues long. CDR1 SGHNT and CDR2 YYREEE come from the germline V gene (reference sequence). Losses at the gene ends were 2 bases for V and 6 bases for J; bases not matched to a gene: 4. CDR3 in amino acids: CASSLNRGAEAFF. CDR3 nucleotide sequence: TGTGCCAGCAGCTTAAACAGGGGAGCTGAAGCTTTCTTT.

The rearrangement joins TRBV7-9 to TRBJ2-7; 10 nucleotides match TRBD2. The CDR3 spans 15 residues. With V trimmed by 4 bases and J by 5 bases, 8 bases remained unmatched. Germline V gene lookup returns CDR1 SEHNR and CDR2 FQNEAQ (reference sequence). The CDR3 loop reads CASSWGYGTSDEQYF. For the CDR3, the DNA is TGTGCCAGCAGCTGGGGATACGGGACTAGCGACGAGCAGTACTTC.

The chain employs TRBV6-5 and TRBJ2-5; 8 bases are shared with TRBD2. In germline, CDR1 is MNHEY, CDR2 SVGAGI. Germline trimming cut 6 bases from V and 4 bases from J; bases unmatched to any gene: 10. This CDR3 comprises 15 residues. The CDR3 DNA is TGTGCCAGCAGCCTACGGGGGGGGCGAGGAGAGACCCAGTACTTC. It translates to CASSLRGGRGETQYF.

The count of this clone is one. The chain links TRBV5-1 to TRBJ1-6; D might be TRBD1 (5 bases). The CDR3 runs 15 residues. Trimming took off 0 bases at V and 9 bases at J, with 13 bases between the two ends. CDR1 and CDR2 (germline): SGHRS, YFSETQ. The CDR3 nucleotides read TGCGCCAGCAGCTTGGGAAGGGGAACCCTTTCACCCCTCCACTTT. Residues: CASSLGRGTLSPLHF.

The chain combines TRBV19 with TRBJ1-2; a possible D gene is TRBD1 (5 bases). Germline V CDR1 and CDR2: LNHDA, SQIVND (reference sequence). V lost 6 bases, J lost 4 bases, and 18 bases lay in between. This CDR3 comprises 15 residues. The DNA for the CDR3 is TGTGCCAGTAGGCTAACTTCCGGGGGTCTCTATGGCTACACCTTC. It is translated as CASRLTSGGLYGYTF.

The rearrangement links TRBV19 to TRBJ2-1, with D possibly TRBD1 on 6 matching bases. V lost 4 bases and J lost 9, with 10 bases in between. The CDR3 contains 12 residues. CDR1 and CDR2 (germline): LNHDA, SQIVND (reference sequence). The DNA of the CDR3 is TGTGCCAGTAGTACAAGGGGGTTTGAGCAGTTCTTC. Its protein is CASSTRGFEQFF.

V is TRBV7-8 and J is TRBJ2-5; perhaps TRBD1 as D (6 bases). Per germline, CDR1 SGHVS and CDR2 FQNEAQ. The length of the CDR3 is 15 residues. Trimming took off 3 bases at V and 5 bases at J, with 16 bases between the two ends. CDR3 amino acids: CASSFGTPIRETQYF. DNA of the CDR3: TGTGCCAGCAGCTTCGGGACACCAATTCGGGAGACCCAGTACTTC.

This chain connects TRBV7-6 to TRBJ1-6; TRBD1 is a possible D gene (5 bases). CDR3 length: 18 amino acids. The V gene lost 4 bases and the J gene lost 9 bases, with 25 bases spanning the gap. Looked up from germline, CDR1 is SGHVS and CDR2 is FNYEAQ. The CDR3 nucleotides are TGTGCCAGCAGCTCAAGAATGACGGCAGGGTCGGAAGGTTCACCCCTCCACTTT. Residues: CASSSRMTAGSEGSPLHF.

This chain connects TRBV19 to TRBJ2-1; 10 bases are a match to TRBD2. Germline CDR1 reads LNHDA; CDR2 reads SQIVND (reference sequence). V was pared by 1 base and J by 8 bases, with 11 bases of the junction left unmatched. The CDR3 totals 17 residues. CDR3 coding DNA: TGTGCCAGTAGTATAGTATCGCCTAGCGGGAGTATACATGAGCAGTTCTTC. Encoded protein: CASSIVSPSGSIHEQFF.

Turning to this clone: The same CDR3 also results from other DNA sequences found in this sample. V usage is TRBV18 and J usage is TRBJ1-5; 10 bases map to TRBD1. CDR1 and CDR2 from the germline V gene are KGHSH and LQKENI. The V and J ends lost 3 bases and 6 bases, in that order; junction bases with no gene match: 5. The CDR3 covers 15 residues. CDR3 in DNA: TGTGCCAGCTCACCGGGGACAGGGGATTTTCAGCCCCAGCATTTT. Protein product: CASSPGTGDFQPQHF. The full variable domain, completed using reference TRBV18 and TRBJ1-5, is NAGVMQNPRHLVRRRGQEARLRCSPMKGHSHVYWYRQLPEEGLKFMVYLQKENIIDESGMPKERFSAEFPKEGPSILRIQQVVRGDSAAYFCASSPGTGDFQPQHFGDGTRLSIL.

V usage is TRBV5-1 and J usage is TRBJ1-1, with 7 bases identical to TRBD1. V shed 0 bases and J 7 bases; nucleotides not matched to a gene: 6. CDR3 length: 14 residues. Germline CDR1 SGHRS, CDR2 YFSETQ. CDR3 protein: CASSLAEGAIEAFF. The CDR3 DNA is TGCGCCAGCAGCTTGGCGGAGGGGGCGATTGAAGCTTTCTTT.